The present entry profiles one TCR beta chain with its context. Its specificity is not known. Every CD8+ T cell subset underwent triplicate sorting at about 300,000 cells apiece. With UMI labels, 5' RACE was used to prepare the TRB cDNA libraries. Using the 5' RACE reads, TCRdb records one entry per CDR3 protein without DNA. Its clone listing holds roughly 40,000 distinct CDR3 sequences. The record originates from a study of CXCR3-negative and CXCR3-positive naive CD8 T cells. General study results and limits: Comparably high diversity was seen in both naive subsets, and much lower diversity in memory CD8+ cells. Comparison of naive CXCR3-negative and CXCR3-positive cells revealed similar TRBV-TRBJ usage, while memory cells differed. It was found that naive subsets had comparable surface CD5, and TCR strength was inferred from TRB CDR3 properties.

Germline CDR1 is SQVTM and CDR2 is ANQGSEA. CDR3 size: 12 residues. The receptor was isolated from a human donor in good health. Some clones in this sample may be carry-over from other donors' samples. The sample consisted of memory CD8+ T cells from blood. The chain is built from TRBV29-1 and TRBJ2-7; without DNA, the TCRdb call of TRBD1 cannot be checked. The CDR3 protein is CSAVGWGAEQYF.